A single sample gave rise to the 17 T cell receptor beta chains below, sequenced in a study of T cell repertoires in cytomegalovirus infection (dated by TCRdb to between 2018 and 2021). What these receptors recognize is not known. Sequencing relied on an Illumina HiSeq 1500. TCRdb trimmed the raw reads at Q25, called clones with MiXCR and kept productive beta chains. Every entry covers one CDR3 protein and lists the most common genes and DNA from its rows. This sample has around 750,000 distinct CDR3 sequences in its table, and less than 35% of those were observed once. Over 10% of the sample lies in the top ten. This specimen's treatment or condition label, interpreted: in vitro stimulation with specific CMV peptide epitopes to enrich CMV-specific T cells. The sample in question was cultured CD8+ T cells from PBMCs, obtained from culture after CMV antigen stimulation. The receptors come from a human donor in good health (CMV status not recorded). Some clones in this sample may be carry-over from other donors' samples.

The CDR3 nucleotides read TGCGCCAGCAGCCCCGGACAGGGGCATCAGCCCCAGCATTTT. The encoded protein is CASSPGQGHQPQHF. The V gene is TRBV5-1, the J gene TRBJ1-5, with 9 bases lining up with TRBD1. The CDR3 is 14 residues long. The trim removed 4 bases at V and 5 bases at J, leaving 4 bases unmatched. Germline CDR1 is SGHRS and CDR2 is YFSETQ.

This clonotype was seen a few times. This chain joins TRBV12-3 or TRBV12-4 and TRBJ1-2, with D perhaps TRBD1 (6 bases). V lost 6 bases, J lost 1 base, and 9 bases lay in between. The CDR3 is 13 residues long. As DNA, the CDR3 is TGTGCCAGCAGAGGACAGCGTAACTATGGCTACACCTTC. It codes for CASRGQRNYGYTF.

The table lists this clonotype with many counts. The chain links TRBV6-5 to TRBJ2-5, with TRBD1 matching over 7 bases. Per germline, CDR1 MNHEY and CDR2 SVGAGI. V lost 0 bases and J lost 5; bases outside the gene matches: 3. The CDR3 length is 14 residues. In nucleotides, the CDR3 is TGTGCCAGCAGTTACTCAGGGGGCGCGGAGACCCAGTACTTC. Translation gives CASSYSGGAETQYF.

The chain is built from TRBV7-9 and TRBJ2-1; 12 bases fit TRBD2. V dropped 4 bases and J dropped 4; count of bases not matched to a gene: 8. The CDR3 has 17 amino acids. Per germline, CDR1 SEHNR and CDR2 FQNEAQ (reference sequence). Here the CDR3 reads CASSSFQTSGGYNEQFF. CDR3 in DNA: TGTGCCAGCAGCTCGTTTCAGACTAGCGGGGGATACAATGAGCAGTTCTTC.

This clonotype was seen more than once but under ten times. In this CDR3 the conserved last residue, phenylalanine or tryptophan, is missing, so a read error is likely. The limits of the CDR3 on the DNA are not certain, so only TCRdb's listed CDR3 is given. The chain links TRBV6-4 to TRBJ1-3. Termini included, the CDR3 measures 11 amino acids. Germline values: CDR1 MRHNA, CDR2 SNTAGT. CDR3 residues: CASSDFGPGIP.

CDR3 nucleotides: TGTGCCAGCTTAGGGACTAGCGTGTTTGAGCAGTTCTTC. It translates to CASLGTSVFEQFF. The gene calls are TRBV7-3 and TRBJ2-1; 10 bases match TRBD2. V lost 8 bases, J lost 9 bases, and 7 bases stayed unmatched. CDR3 length: 13 amino acids. In germline, CDR1 is SGHTA, CDR2 FQGTGA.

The rearrangement links TRBV14 to TRBJ2-2; TRBD1 is a possible D gene (5 bases). CDR1 is SGHDN and CDR2 is FVKESK in the germline V gene. This CDR3 is built from 14 residues. V was clipped by 0 bases and J by 6 bases, with 8 bases between them. CDR3 protein: CASSQDRVAGELFF. Here the CDR3 DNA reads TGTGCCAGCAGCCAAGACAGGGTGGCCGGGGAGCTGTTTTTT.

The sample holds many counts of this clonotype. This chain connects TRBV7-9 to TRBJ2-2; D is possibly TRBD1 (7 bases). CDR1 and CDR2 (germline): SEHNR, FQNEAQ (reference sequence). V was shortened by 6 bases and J by 1 base, with 12 bases between the two germline ends. The length of the CDR3 is 15 residues. The CDR3 bases are TGTGCCAGCAGAGGAGGGGGCGAGAACACCGGGGAGCTGTTTTTT. The encoded protein is CASRGGGENTGELFF.

The table lists this clonotype with a few counts. This rearrangement joins TRBV14 to TRBJ2-1, with a possible D match to TRBD2 (7 bases). Trimming left V 4 bases short and J 0 bases short, with 16 bases between. The CDR3 runs 17 residues. From germline, CDR1 is SGHDN and CDR2 FVKESK. The DNA of the CDR3 is TGTGCCAGCAGCCTGCGGGGGCAGTTGTACTCCTACAATGAGCAGTTCTTC. This sequence encodes CASSLRGQLYSYNEQFF.

The chain recombines TRBV25-1 with TRBJ2-3; possible D gene TRBD2, 6 bases. The CDR3 contains 13 residues. From germline, CDR1 is MGHDK and CDR2 SYGVNS. The V gene lost 1 base and the J gene lost 4 bases, with 6 bases spanning the gap. CDR3 DNA sequence: TGTGCCAGCAGTGAATCGGGGGCAGATACGCAGTATTTT. The encoded protein is CASSESGADTQYF.

The chain has TRBV23-1 and TRBJ1-5, with TRBD1 identical over 12 bases. TRBV23-1 is recorded as an ORF, its role being uncertain. After removal of 2 bases from V and 6 bases from J, the junction contained 5 bases not matched to a gene. The CDR3 contains 16 residues. The CDR3 loop is CASSQPGTGGGQPQHF. As DNA, the CDR3 is TGCGCCAGCAGTCAACCCGGGACAGGGGGCGGTCAGCCCCAGCATTTT.

This clonotype was counted a few times. The gene calls are TRBV4-1 and TRBJ1-2, with TRBD1 matching over 7 bases. V shed 0 bases and J 6 bases; nucleotides not matched to a gene: 1. The CDR3 loop spans 13 amino acids. Germline V lookup: CDR1 MGHRA, CDR2 YSYEKL. The CDR3 DNA reads as TGCGCCAGCAGCCAAGAAACAGGGGATGGCTACACCTTC. Amino acids: CASSQETGDGYTF.

This chain links TRBV5-6 with TRBJ1-1; 8 bases map to TRBD1. J lost 5 bases, V lost 5 bases, and 8 bases had no gene match. The germline V gene has CDR1 SGHDT and CDR2 YYEEEE. The CDR3 is 14 residues long. This CDR3 reads CASRYGTGMTEAFF. Here the CDR3 DNA reads TGTGCCAGCAGGTACGGGACAGGTATGACTGAAGCTTTCTTT.

This clonotype was seen a few times. The chain combines TRBV15 with TRBJ2-1; a possible D gene is TRBD2 (6 bases). CDR1 and CDR2 from the germline V gene are LNHNV and YYDKDF (reference sequence). V was pared by 3 bases and J by 10 bases, with 10 bases between. CDR3 length: 12 residues. Here the CDR3 DNA reads TGTGCCACCAGCAGGGATCGGGAGGAGCAGTTCTTC. This gives the protein CATSRDREEQFF.

This chain links TRBV5-6 with TRBJ1-2; TRBD1 matches 8 bases. The germline V gene has CDR1 SGHDT and CDR2 YYEEEE. The CDR3 spans 13 residues. With 4 bases clipped from V and 13 bases from J, the junction kept 12 bases outside the gene matches. The CDR3, as DNA: TGTGCCAGCAGCCCCGGAGCTCAGGGGGCCGGCACCTTC. This sequence encodes CASSPGAQGAGTF.

The V and J genes are TRBV10-3 and TRBJ2-3; D is possibly TRBD1 (6 bases). This CDR3 has 19 residues. CDR1 is ENHRY and CDR2 is SYGVKD in the germline V gene. The V end lost 5 bases, the J end lost 0 bases, and 24 bases lay between the germline ends. The CDR3: CAISSGQSGYVFSTDTQYF. CDR3 nucleotide sequence: TGTGCCATCAGTTCCGGACAGTCAGGATACGTATTTAGCACAGATACGCAGTATTTT.

This sequence joins TRBV5-1 and TRBJ2-3; 9 bases line up with TRBD2. V lost 0 bases and J lost 2; bases outside the gene matches: 10. Germline values: CDR1 SGHRS, CDR2 YFSETQ. This CDR3 has 18 amino acids. CDR3 in amino acids: CASSLVVSSGETTDTQYF. CDR3 bases: TGCGCCAGCAGCTTGGTCGTTTCTAGCGGGGAGACCACAGATACGCAGTATTTT.